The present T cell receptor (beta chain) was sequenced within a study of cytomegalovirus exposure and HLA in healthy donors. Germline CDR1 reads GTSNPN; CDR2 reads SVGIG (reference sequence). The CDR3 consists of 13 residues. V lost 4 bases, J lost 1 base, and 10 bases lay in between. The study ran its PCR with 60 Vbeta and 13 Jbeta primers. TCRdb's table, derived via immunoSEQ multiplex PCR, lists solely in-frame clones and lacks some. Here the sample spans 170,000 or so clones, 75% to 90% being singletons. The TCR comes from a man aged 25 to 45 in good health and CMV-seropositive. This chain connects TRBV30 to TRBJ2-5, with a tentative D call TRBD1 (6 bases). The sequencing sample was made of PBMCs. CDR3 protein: CAWIPRGQETQYF. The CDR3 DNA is TGTGCCTGGATTCCCAGGGGCCAAGAGACCCAGTACTTC.